These 30 T cell receptor beta chains originate from one sample sequenced in a study of T cells after yellow fever vaccination. TCRdb reanalysed the 5' RACE reads using MiXCR and keeps one entry per CDR3 protein. Of some 49,000 distinct CDR3 sequences in the sample, 5% to 8% are singletons; the top ten hold less than 11%. The sequences come from PBMCs, either bulk or a sorted T-cell subset (CD4+, CD8+, memory, or dextramer-sorted; not recorded which), collected 45 days after the yellow fever booster vaccination. These receptors were collected from a young man who received the YFV17D yellow fever vaccine.

This clonotype showed up many times. The J gene is TRBJ1-1, the V gene TRBV12-3 or TRBV12-4, with TRBD1 as a possible D gene (6 bases). There are 13 residues in the CDR3. Trimming removed 3 bases at V and 4 bases at J, with 9 bases between. The CDR3 DNA reads TGTGCCAGCAGTTTTGGGGGGCCCACTGAAGCTTTCTTT. This translates into CASSFGGPTEAFF.

This clonotype was picked up a small number of times. This chain links TRBV5-1 with TRBJ1-4, with 10 bases that match TRBD1. V lost 4 bases to trimming and J lost 8 bases; unmatched junction nucleotides: 8. The CDR3 extends over 15 amino acids. Germline values: CDR1 SGHRS, CDR2 YFSETQ. Here the CDR3 DNA reads TGCGCCAGCAGCCCGTCGGGGACAGGGGCCGAAAAACTGTTTTTT. As protein: CASSPSGTGAEKLFF.

This clonotype has ten or more counts. The chain recombines TRBV29-1 with TRBJ2-2; no firm D call. The CDR3 loop spans 14 amino acids. The V and J ends lost 3 bases and 1 base respectively, with 9 bases between them. CDR1 and CDR2 (germline): SQVTM, ANQGSEA. The CDR3 coding sequence is TGCAGCGTTGAGGAAGGGCTGAACACCGGGGAGCTGTTTTTT. It is translated as CSVEEGLNTGELFF.

This clonotype has ten or more counts. The chain is built from TRBV11-2 and TRBJ2-2; no definite D call. Trimming shortened V by 1 base and J by 4 bases, and 4 bases separated the two germline ends. This CDR3 region has 13 residues. The germline V gene has CDR1 SGHAT and CDR2 FQNNGV. In nucleotides, the CDR3 is TGTGCCAGCAGCTTAGGGGGCACCGGGGAGCTGTTTTTT. It translates to CASSLGGTGELFF.

In its sample, this clonotype was seen many times. The V and J genes are TRBV20-1 and TRBJ2-1, with TRBD1 matching 9 bases. Trimming took 0 bases from V and 4 from J; bases not matched to a gene: 4. The CDR3 loop spans 15 amino acids. The V gene's germline CDR1 is DFQATT and CDR2 SNEGSKA (reference sequence). CDR3: CSARDPGTGYNEQFF. Written as DNA, the CDR3 is TGCAGTGCTAGAGACCCCGGGACAGGGTACAATGAGCAGTTCTTC.

This clonotype was detected many times. CDR3 coding DNA: TGTGCCAGCAGCTTAGGCACAGATACGCAGTATTTT. This gives the protein CASSLGTDTQYF. This chain links TRBV7-2 with TRBJ2-3; no clear D gene. Trimming took 1 base from V and 1 from J, leaving 0 bases between them. The CDR3 length is 12 residues. The germline gives CDR1 SGHTA, CDR2 FQGNSA.

This clonotype was seen at least ten times. The V gene is TRBV9, the J gene TRBJ1-6; D not resolved. Germline V lookup: CDR1 SGDLS, CDR2 YYNGEE. This CDR3 spans 14 amino acids. With 4 bases removed from V and 13 bases from J, the gap between germline ends came to 18 bases. The CDR3 reads CASSPRGGLSPLHF. The DNA for the CDR3 is TGTGCCAGCAGCCCCCGGGGAGGGCTCAGCCCCCTCCACTTT.

In its sample, this clonotype was seen many times. The chain has TRBV20-1 and TRBJ2-7; D might be TRBD2 (7 bases). The V end lost 0 bases, the J end lost 6 bases, and 18 bases lay between the germline ends. Germline CDR1 DFQATT, CDR2 SNEGSKA (reference sequence). The CDR3 extends over 15 amino acids. The CDR3 is CSARDLRGGVSEQYF. The CDR3 DNA sequence: TGCAGTGCTAGAGATCTTAGGGGGGGAGTAAGCGAGCAGTACTTC.

This clonotype was picked up many times. The J gene is TRBJ2-2, the V gene TRBV5-1; tentative D call: TRBD2 (6 bases). V lost 7 bases, J lost 5 bases, and 21 bases lay in between. Per germline, CDR1 SGHRS and CDR2 YFSETQ. This CDR3 is 16 amino acids long. CDR3 loop: CASGAGSTSGTGELFF. The CDR3 nucleotides are TGCGCCAGCGGTGCCGGGAGCACCTCGGGGACCGGGGAGCTGTTTTTT.

This sequence joins TRBV12-5 and TRBJ2-5, with D unclear. The V end was cut by 5 bases, the J end by 5 bases, with 6 bases between. The CDR3 covers 11 residues. Germline assignment: CDR1 LGHNT and CDR2 FRNRAP. CDR3 in amino acids: CASGIGETQYF. For the CDR3, the DNA is TGTGCTAGTGGTATTGGGGAGACCCAGTACTTC. Looking up the rest from reference TRBV12-5 and TRBJ2-5 gives the full variable domain: DARVTQTPRHKVTEMGQEVTMRCQPILGHNTVFWYRQTMMQGLELLAYFRNRAPLDDSGMPKDRFSAEMPDATLATLKIQPSEPRDSAVYFCASGIGETQYFGPGTRLLVL.

There are many counts of this clonotype. The chain carries TRBV20-1 and TRBJ2-4, with 7 bases identical to TRBD2. Germline V gene sequence: CDR1 DFQATT, CDR2 SNEGSKA (reference sequence). There are 15 residues in the CDR3. V dropped 5 bases and J dropped 7; count of bases not matched to a gene: 14. CDR3 sequence: CSADPVLLGGNIQYF. In nucleotides, the CDR3 is TGCAGTGCTGACCCGGTTCTCTTGGGGGGGAACATTCAGTACTTC.

This clonotype has a count of ten or more. The chain couples TRBV5-1 to TRBJ2-3, with a tentative D call TRBD2 (6 bases). This CDR3 has 15 amino acids. V gave up 0 bases and J gave up 0 bases, with 8 bases separating them. The germline CDR1 and CDR2 sequences are SGHRS and YFSETQ. CDR3 nucleotide sequence: TGCGCCAGCAGCTTGGCGGGAGCAAGCACAGATACGCAGTATTTT. This encodes CASSLAGASTDTQYF. Combining the CDR3 with reference TRBV5-1 and TRBJ2-3 gives the whole variable domain KAGVTQTPRYLIKTRGQQVTLSCSPISGHRSVSWYQQTPGQGLQFLFEYFSETQRNKGNFPGRFSGRQFSNSRSEMNVSTLELGDSALYLCASSLAGASTDTQYFGPGTRLTVL.

This clonotype has ten or more counts. The chain combines TRBV7-2 with TRBJ2-3; no reliable D call. The CDR3 consists of 15 residues. From germline, CDR1 is SGHTA and CDR2 FQGNSA. Trimming took off 1 base at V and 0 bases at J, with 8 bases between the two ends. The CDR3 loop is CASSLGQPSTDTQYF. In DNA form, the CDR3 reads TGTGCCAGCAGCTTAGGGCAACCTAGCACAGATACGCAGTATTTT.

The chain joins TRBV15 to TRBJ2-7, with 7 bases matching TRBD2. V lost 1 base, J lost 5 bases, and 8 bases stayed unmatched. The V gene's germline CDR1 is LNHNV and CDR2 YYDKDF (reference sequence). CDR3 length: 15 amino acids. The CDR3 nucleotides are TGTGCCACCAGCAGAGCGGGGGGACTCAACGACGAGCAGTACTTC. Translating it yields CATSRAGGLNDEQYF. The full variable domain, rest sourced from reference TRBV15 and TRBJ2-7, is DAMVIQNPRYQVTQFGKPVTLSCSQTLNHNVMYWYQQKSSQAPKLLFHYYDKDFNNEADTPDNFQSRRPNTSFCFLDIRSPGLGDTAMYLCATSRAGGLNDEQYFGPGTRLTVT.

The chain is built from TRBV20-1 and TRBJ2-1; TRBD2 is a possible D gene (6 bases). Per the germline V gene, CDR1 is DFQATT and CDR2 is SNEGSKA (reference sequence). The CDR3 consists of 14 residues. Trimming stripped 3 bases from V and 5 bases from J, with 14 bases between. Here the CDR3 DNA reads TGCAGTGCTAGGCGGGGCTTAAATAACAATGAGCAGTTCTTC. Its translation: CSARRGLNNNEQFF.

This clonotype was seen many times. As DNA, the CDR3 is TGTGCCAGCAGCTTGGGTTCGTCCAATGAGCAGTTCTTC. This encodes CASSLGSSNEQFF. The chain employs TRBV5-4 and TRBJ2-1; D not resolved. CDR1 is SGHNT and CDR2 is YYREEE in the germline V gene (reference sequence). Trimming stripped 0 bases from V and 6 bases from J, with 7 bases between. The length of the CDR3 is 13 residues. The full variable domain, its missing parts supplied by reference TRBV5-4 and TRBJ2-1, is ETGVTQSPTHLIKTRGQQVTLRCSSQSGHNTVSWYQQALGQGPQFIFQYYREEENGRGNFPPRFSGLQFPNYSSELNVNALELDDSALYLCASSLGSSNEQFFGPGTRLTVL.

This clonotype was found many times. This chain connects TRBV20-1 to TRBJ2-5; a weak D match, TRBD2 (6 bases). Trimming took 5 bases from V and 4 from J, leaving 17 bases between them. The V gene's germline CDR1 is DFQATT and CDR2 SNEGSKA (reference sequence). The CDR3 sequence is 14 residues long. This CDR3 is CSARYQLGGETQYF. CDR3 in DNA: TGCAGTGCTCGGTATCAGCTGGGGGGAGAGACCCAGTACTTC.

This clonotype came up many times. V and J are TRBV7-2 and TRBJ2-3, with D unresolved. Germline V gene data show CDR1 as SGHTA and CDR2 as FQGNSA. Trimming took 3 bases from V and 1 from J, leaving 5 bases between them. The CDR3 runs to 13 residues. The CDR3 loop is CASSFVRTDTQYF. CDR3 sequence (DNA): TGTGCCAGCAGCTTTGTGCGCACAGATACGCAGTATTTT.

V usage is TRBV6-5 and J usage is TRBJ2-7; D tentatively reads TRBD1 or TRBD2 (6 bases each). Germline CDR1 reads MNHEY; CDR2 reads SVGAGI. The CDR3 contains 17 residues. Trimming pared 2 bases from V and 3 bases from J, leaving 20 bases between. For the CDR3, the DNA is TGTGCCAGCAGTTACGGGGGCGGGATAGGAGAACGCTACGAGCAGTACTTC. It codes for CASSYGGGIGERYEQYF.

This clonotype was seen repeatedly, ten times or more. This chain joins TRBV4-3 and TRBJ2-3, with D possibly being TRBD1 (5 bases). The V and J ends lost 1 base and 2 bases respectively, with 13 bases between them. Germline CDR1 reads LGHNA; CDR2 reads YSLEER. The CDR3 is made up of 16 amino acids. The CDR3 bases are TGCGCCAGCAGCCAAGCGCAGGGCCGGTTCACAGATACGCAGTATTTT. It is translated as CASSQAQGRFTDTQYF.

A note on this clonotype: Since a much larger clone is just one base distant, this may be a read error. The chain links TRBV11-2 to TRBJ2-1; D perhaps matches TRBD2 (6 bases). V was shortened by 5 bases and J by 3 bases, with 14 bases between the two germline ends. CDR3 length: 15 residues. Germline V lookup: CDR1 SGHAT, CDR2 FQNNGV. CDR3 residues: CASSRGPAGYNEQFF. Written as DNA, the CDR3 is TGTGCCAGCAGCCGAGGACCAGCGGGCTACAATGAGCAGTTCTTC.

The V gene is TRBV29-1, the J gene TRBJ2-7; 11 bases are shared with TRBD2. The CDR3 is made up of 12 amino acids. V lost 6 bases and J lost 3; bases outside the gene matches: 1. Germline V CDR1 and CDR2: SQVTM, ANQGSEA. The CDR3 bases are TGCAGCGTGGGGACTAGCGGCTACGAGCAGTACTTC. Translated: CSVGTSGYEQYF.

This clonotype appeared many times. The rearrangement uses TRBV5-1 and TRBJ1-1, with TRBD1 identical over 10 bases. After removal of 2 bases from V and 4 bases from J, the junction contained 2 bases not matched to a gene. CDR3 length: 14 residues. Germline V gives CDR1 SGHRS, CDR2 YFSETQ. The CDR3 bases are TGCGCCAGCAGCTTTTGGACAGGGGGCACTGAAGCTTTCTTT. Residues: CASSFWTGGTEAFF.

A few counts support this clonotype. The rearrangement joins TRBV30 to TRBJ1-2; D is ambiguous. This CDR3 has 13 residues. V was shortened by 0 bases and J by 1 base, with 6 bases between the two germline ends. Germline CDR1 and CDR2: GTSNPN and SVGIG (reference sequence). CDR3 in DNA: TGTGCCTGGAGTGTACGGGGTAACTATGGCTACACCTTC. Protein product: CAWSVRGNYGYTF.

In its sample, this clonotype was seen many times. The rearrangement links TRBV7-9 to TRBJ2-1; 9 bases line up with TRBD2. Germline values: CDR1 SEHNR, CDR2 FQNEAQ (reference sequence). CDR3 length: 14 amino acids. V trimming: 9 bases; J trimming: 3 bases; junction bases outside the gene matches: 6. The CDR3 protein is CASNLAGNYNEQFF. CDR3 coding DNA: TGTGCCAGTAATCTAGCGGGAAACTACAATGAGCAGTTCTTC.

This clonotype has ten or more counts. V gene TRBV28 combines with J gene TRBJ1-1; tentative D call: TRBD1 (5 bases). The germline CDR1 and CDR2 sequences are MDHEN and SYDVKM. V was trimmed by 2 bases and J by 5 bases, leaving 9 bases between them. The CDR3 length is 13 residues. CDR3 region: CASSLMGGTEAFF. The CDR3 nucleotides are TGTGCCAGCAGTTTAATGGGGGGGACTGAAGCTTTCTTT.

The chain recombines TRBV6-1 with TRBJ1-1; D uncertain. CDR1 MNHNS and CDR2 SASEGT come from the germline V gene. Trimming took 5 bases from V and 2 from J, leaving 9 bases between them. The CDR3 length is 13 residues. CDR3 sequence reads: CASSPHGNTEAFF. CDR3 DNA: TGTGCCAGCAGTCCCCATGGCAACACTGAAGCTTTCTTT.

The chain carries TRBV6-5 and TRBJ1-2; D is perhaps TRBD1 (5 bases). V lost 6 bases and J lost 6, with 17 bases in between. The length of the CDR3 is 14 residues. Germline loops: CDR1 MNHEY, CDR2 SVGAGI. The CDR3 region is CASRRDGADNGYTF. The CDR3 nucleotides are TGTGCCAGCAGAAGGGACGGGGCCGATAATGGCTACACCTTC.

This chain joins TRBV7-2 and TRBJ1-2; D remains ambiguous. The CDR3 runs 15 residues. Germline lookup yields CDR1 SGHTA and CDR2 FQGNSA. V was clipped by 5 bases and J by 1 base, with 14 bases between them. The CDR3 reads CASSPRTKDNYGYTF. CDR3 in DNA: TGTGCCAGCAGCCCCCGGACGAAGGATAACTATGGCTACACCTTC.

The rearrangement uses TRBV7-9 and TRBJ1-3; D is unresolved. The CDR3 consists of 12 residues. Germline V gene data show CDR1 as SEHNR and CDR2 as FQNEAQ (reference sequence). With 7 bases removed from V and 7 bases from J, the gap between germline ends came to 11 bases. Here the CDR3 DNA reads TGTGCCAGCACCCCCACGTCGAACACCATATATTTT. It codes for CASTPTSNTIYF.